The TCR beta chain described here comes from a study of cytomegalovirus exposure and HLA in healthy donors. Overall study findings and caveats: High specificity and sensitivity for cytomegalovirus status were reported for the classifier. A prior analysis recorded that most TCR beta V segments were productive about 87% or about 30% of the time.

In the case of this clone: What it binds is not known.

Primers for the PCR totalled 60 Vbeta and 13 Jbeta. The table came from immunoSEQ multiplex PCR; TCRdb's copy has only in-frame clones and leaves some out. The sample shows approximately 210,000 clones, about four fifths of them seen only once. V was clipped by 0 bases and J by 4 bases; unmatched bases: 5. Per the germline V gene, CDR1 is PRHDT and CDR2 is FYEKMQ (reference sequence). The CDR3 length is 16 residues. What was sequenced was PBMCs. The chain couples TRBV13 to TRBJ2-1; TRBD1 agrees at 8 bases. This receptor was obtained from a woman in her forties in good health and CMV-seronegative. DNA for the CDR3: TGTGCCAGCAGCTTAGGCCAGGGACAGGCTTACAATGAGCAGTTCTTC. It yields the protein CASSLGQGQAYNEQFF. Drawing the rest from reference TRBV13 and TRBJ2-1, the complete variable domain is AAGVIQSPRHLIKEKRETATLKCYPIPRHDTVYWYQQGPGQDPQFLISFYEKMQSDKGSIPDRFSAQQFSDYHSELNMSSLELGDSALYFCASSLGQGQAYNEQFFGPGTRLTVL.